The source of this T cell receptor (beta chain) is a study of OX40 agonist ivuxolimab in advanced cancers. Profiled with immunoSEQ multiplex PCR; TCRdb holds only in-frame clones, not every one. This table holds roughly 120,000 clones, around 93% found once. Per germline, CDR1 PRHDT and CDR2 FYEKMQ (reference sequence). V was clipped by 8 bases and J by 0 bases, with 7 bases between them. This CDR3 region has 12 residues. The starting material was CD4+ or CD8+ T cells sorted from blood, obtained in a trial of the OX40 agonist ivuxolimab. The clonotype originates from an adult with an advanced solid tumor such as melanoma, head and neck, liver or kidney cancer. This chain uses TRBV13 with TRBJ1-1; D gene uncertain. The CDR3 loop is CASSELNTEAFF. The CDR3 region has the DNA TGTGCCAGCTCCGAGTTGAACACTGAAGCTTTCTTT.